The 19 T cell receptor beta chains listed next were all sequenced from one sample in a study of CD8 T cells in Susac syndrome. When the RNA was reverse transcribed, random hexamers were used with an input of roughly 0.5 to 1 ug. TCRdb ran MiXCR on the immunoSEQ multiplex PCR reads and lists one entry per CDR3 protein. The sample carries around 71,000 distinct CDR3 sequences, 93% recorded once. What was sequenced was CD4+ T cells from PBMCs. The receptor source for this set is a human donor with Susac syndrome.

The CDR3 spells CASSTPTGTQYF. As DNA, the CDR3 is TGTGCCAGCAGCACACCGACAGGGACGCAGTATTTT. The chain carries TRBV28 and TRBJ2-3; 7 nucleotides match TRBD1. Germline-derived CDR1 and CDR2 are MDHEN and SYDVKM. The CDR3 is made up of 12 amino acids. The V and J ends lost 6 bases and 9 bases, in that order; junction bases with no gene match: 6.

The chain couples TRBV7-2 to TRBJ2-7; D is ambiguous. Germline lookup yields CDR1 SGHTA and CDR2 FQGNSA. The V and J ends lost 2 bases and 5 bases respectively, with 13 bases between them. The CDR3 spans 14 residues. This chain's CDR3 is CASSLRRGSNEQYF. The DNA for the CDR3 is TGTGCCAGCAGCTTAAGACGAGGCAGCAACGAGCAGTACTTC.

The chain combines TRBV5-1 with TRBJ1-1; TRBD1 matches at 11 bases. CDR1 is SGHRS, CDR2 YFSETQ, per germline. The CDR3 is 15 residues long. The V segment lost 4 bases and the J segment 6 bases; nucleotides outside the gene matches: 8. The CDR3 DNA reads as TGCGCCAGCAGCCCGCGTGGACAGGGGGCATCTGAAGCTTTCTTT. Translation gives CASSPRGQGASEAFF.

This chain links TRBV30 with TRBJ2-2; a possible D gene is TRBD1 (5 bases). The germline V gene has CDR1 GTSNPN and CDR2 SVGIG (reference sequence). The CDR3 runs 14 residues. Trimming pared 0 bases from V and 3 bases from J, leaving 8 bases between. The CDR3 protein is CAWSVFRDTGELFF. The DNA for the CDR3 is TGTGCCTGGAGTGTATTCAGGGACACCGGGGAGCTGTTTTTT.

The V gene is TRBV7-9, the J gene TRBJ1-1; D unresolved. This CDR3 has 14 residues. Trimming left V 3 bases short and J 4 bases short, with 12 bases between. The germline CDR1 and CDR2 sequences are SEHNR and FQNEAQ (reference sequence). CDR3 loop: CASSLDGQTTEAFF. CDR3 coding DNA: TGTGCCAGCAGCTTGGACGGGCAGACCACTGAAGCTTTCTTT. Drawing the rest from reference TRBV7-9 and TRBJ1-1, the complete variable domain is DTGVSQNPRHKITKRGQNVTFRCDPISEHNRLYWYRQTLGQGPEFLTYFQNEAQLEKSRLLSDRFSAERPKGSFSTLEIQRTEQGDSAMYLCASSLDGQTTEAFFGQGTRLTVV.

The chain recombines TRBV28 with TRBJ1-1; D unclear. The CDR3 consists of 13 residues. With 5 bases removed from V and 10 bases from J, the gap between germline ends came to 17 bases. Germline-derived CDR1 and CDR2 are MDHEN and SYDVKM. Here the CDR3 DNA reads TGTGCCAGCAGTCTAGTTGTCGGGCCAGGAGCTTTCTTT. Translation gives CASSLVVGPGAFF.

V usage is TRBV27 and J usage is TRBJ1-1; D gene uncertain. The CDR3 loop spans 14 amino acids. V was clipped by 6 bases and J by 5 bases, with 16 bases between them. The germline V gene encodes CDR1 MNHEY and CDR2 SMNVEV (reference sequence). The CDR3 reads CASRTILDGTEAFF. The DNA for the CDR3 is TGTGCCAGCAGAACTATCCTGGATGGAACTGAAGCTTTCTTT.

The CDR3 region has the DNA TGCAGCGCAATGGGGGTGGAGACCCAGTACTTC. This sequence encodes CSAMGVETQYF. The chain joins TRBV29-1 to TRBJ2-5, with D perhaps assigned TRBD1 or TRBD2 (5 bases each). With 7 bases removed from V and 5 bases from J, the gap between germline ends came to 11 bases. Germline lookup yields CDR1 SQVTM and CDR2 ANQGSEA. The CDR3 has 11 amino acids.

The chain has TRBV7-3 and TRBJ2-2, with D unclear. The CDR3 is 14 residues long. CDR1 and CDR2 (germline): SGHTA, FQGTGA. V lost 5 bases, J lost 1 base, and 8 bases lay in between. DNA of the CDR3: TGTGCCAGCAGCCCAGGTTGGAACACCGGGGAGCTGTTTTTT. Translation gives CASSPGWNTGELFF.

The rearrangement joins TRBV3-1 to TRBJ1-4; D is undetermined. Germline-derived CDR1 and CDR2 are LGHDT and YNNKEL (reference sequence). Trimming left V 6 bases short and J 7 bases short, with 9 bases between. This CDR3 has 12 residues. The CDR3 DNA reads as TGTGCCAGCAGAGACCGAAGTGAAAAACTGTTTTTT. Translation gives CASRDRSEKLFF.

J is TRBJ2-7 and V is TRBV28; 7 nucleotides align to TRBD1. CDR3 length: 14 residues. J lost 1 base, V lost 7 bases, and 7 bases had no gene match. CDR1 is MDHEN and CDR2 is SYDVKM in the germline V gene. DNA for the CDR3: TGTGCCAGCATTCCCGGGACAGCATCCTACGAGCAGTACTTC. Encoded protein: CASIPGTASYEQYF.

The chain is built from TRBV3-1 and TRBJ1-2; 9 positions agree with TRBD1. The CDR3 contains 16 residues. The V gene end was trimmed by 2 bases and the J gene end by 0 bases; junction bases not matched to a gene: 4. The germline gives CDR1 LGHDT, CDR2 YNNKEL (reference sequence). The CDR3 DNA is TGTGCCAGCAGCCAACGAGGGACAGGGCCTAACTATGGCTACACCTTC. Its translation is CASSQRGTGPNYGYTF.

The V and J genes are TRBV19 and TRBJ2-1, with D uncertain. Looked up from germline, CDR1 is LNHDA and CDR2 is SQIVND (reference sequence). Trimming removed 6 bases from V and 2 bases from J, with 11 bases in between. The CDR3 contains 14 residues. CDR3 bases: TGTGCCAGTAGGGCAGGTGGACCCTACAATGAGCAGTTCTTC. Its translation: CASRAGGPYNEQFF.

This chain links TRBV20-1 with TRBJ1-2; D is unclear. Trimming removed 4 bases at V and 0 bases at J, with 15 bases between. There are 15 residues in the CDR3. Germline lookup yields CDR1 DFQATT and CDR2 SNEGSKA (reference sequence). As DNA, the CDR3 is TGCAGTGCTACTAAATCGGCTGGTGCTAACTATGGCTACACCTTC. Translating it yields CSATKSAGANYGYTF.

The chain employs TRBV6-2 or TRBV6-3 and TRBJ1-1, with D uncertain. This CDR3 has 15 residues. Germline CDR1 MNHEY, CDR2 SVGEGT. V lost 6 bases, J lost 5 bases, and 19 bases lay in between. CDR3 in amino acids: CASSSRRVLGTEAFF. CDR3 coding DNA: TGTGCCAGCAGCTCAAGGAGGGTACTTGGTACTGAAGCTTTCTTT.

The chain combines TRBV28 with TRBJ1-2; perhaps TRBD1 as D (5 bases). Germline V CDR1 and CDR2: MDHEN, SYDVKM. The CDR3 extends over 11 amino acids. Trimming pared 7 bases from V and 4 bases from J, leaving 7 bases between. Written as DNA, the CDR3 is TGTGCCAGCACGGGACCCTATGGCTACACCTTC. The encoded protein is CASTGPYGYTF.

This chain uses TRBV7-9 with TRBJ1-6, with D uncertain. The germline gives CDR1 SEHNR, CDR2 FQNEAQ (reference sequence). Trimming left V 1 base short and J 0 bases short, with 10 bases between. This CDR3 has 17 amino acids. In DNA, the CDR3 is TGTGCCAGCAGCTTAGGGAGACCCAGCTCCTATAATTCACCCCTCCACTTT. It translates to CASSLGRPSSYNSPLHF.

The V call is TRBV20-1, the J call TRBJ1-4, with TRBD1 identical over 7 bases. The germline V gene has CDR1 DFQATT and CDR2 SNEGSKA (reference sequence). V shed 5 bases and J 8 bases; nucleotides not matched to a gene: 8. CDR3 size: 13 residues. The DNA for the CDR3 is TGCAGTGCTCTAGGGGGCGCTGAGGAAAAACTGTTTTTT. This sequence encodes CSALGGAEEKLFF.

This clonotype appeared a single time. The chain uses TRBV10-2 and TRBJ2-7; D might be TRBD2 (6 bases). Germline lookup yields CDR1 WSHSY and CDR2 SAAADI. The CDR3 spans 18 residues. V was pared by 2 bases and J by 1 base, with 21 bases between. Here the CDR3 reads CASSEARGLSLLSYEQYF. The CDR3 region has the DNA TGCGCCAGCAGTGAGGCGCGGGGTTTGTCCCTTCTTTCCTACGAGCAGTACTTC.